This TCR beta chain was sequenced in a study of blood T cell repertoires in COVID-19. The wider study: Both acute and convalescent COVID-19 samples were obtained from the United States, Italy and Spain. Nucleic acid was either cDNA or gDNA, and it came from T cells, B-cell-depleted T cells, or PBMCs.

The germline gives CDR1 LNHDA, CDR2 SQIVND (reference sequence). Trimming took off 3 bases at V and 5 bases at J, with 13 bases between the two ends. This CDR3 has 15 residues. In the study's own analysis: The assay estimated nucleated cells by amplifying reference gene primers. Assay: immunoSEQ multiplex PCR; the TCRdb copy retains only in-frame clones and omits some. V and J calls plus clone size are reproduced from that table; the DNA served to infer D and trimming. The table records roughly 480,000 clones, 75% to 90% of them present only once. Recruited during active infection, patients (from Seattle) were subsequently followed longitudinally.

The receptor was isolated from a man between 18 and 29 years old with COVID-19, enrolled during active disease. The rearrangement uses TRBV19 and TRBJ2-2; D is possibly TRBD2 (6 bases). Sequenced material: peripheral blood. The CDR3 nucleotides are TGTGCCAGTAGTATTCGGCAGGGAGGTACCGGGGAGCTGTTTTTT. It encodes CASSIRQGGTGELFF.